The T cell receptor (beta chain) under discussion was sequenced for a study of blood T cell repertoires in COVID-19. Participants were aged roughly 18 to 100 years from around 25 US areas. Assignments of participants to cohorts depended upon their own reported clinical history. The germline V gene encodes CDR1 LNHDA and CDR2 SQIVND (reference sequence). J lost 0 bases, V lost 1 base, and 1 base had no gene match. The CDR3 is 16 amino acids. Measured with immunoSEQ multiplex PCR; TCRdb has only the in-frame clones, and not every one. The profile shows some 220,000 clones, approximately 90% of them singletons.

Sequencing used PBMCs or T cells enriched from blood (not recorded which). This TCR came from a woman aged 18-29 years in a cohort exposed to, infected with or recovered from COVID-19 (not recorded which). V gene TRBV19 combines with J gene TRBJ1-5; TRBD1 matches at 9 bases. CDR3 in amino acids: CASSIADRGSNQPQHF. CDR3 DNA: TGTGCCAGTAGTATAGCGGACAGGGGTAGCAATCAGCCCCAGCATTTT.